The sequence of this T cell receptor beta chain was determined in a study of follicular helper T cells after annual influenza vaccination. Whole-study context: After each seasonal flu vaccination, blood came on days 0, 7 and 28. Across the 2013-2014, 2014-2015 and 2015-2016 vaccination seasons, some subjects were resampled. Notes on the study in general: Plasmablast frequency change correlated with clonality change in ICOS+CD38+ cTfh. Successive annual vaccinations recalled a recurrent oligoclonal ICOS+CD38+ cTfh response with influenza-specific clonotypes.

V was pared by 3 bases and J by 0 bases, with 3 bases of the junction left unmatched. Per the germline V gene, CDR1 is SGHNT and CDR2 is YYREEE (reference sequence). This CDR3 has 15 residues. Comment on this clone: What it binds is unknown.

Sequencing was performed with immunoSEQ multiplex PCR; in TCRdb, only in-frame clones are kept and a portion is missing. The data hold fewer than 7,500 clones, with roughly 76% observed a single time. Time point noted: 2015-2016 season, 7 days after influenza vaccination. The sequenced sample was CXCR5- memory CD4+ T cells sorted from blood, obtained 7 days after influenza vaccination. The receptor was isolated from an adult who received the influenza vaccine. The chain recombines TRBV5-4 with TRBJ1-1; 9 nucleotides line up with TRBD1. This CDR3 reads CASSYRTGVNTEAFF. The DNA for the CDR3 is TGTGCCAGCAGCTATAGGACAGGGGTGAACACTGAAGCTTTCTTT.